The table lists the clone carrying this T cell receptor (beta chain) with a few counts. The data were taken from a study of blood T cells in healthy people across ages. Through a sample-barcoded 5' primer and a J-beta primer mix, a second PCR was run for about 6 to 12 cycles. TCRdb recomputed calls from the 5' RACE reads with MiXCR, one row per CDR3 protein. The sample lists fewer than 1.5 million distinct CDR3 sequences; about 43% were seen once. Between the trimmed V and J ends, which lost 1 base and 1 base, there was a span of 13 bases. Germline values: CDR1 SGHTA, CDR2 FQGNSA. The CDR3 contains 16 residues.

The source is a woman aged 18-35 years in good health. Material for sequencing was blood. The rearrangement uses TRBV7-2 and TRBJ1-1; possibly TRBD1 for D (6 bases). The CDR3 DNA is TGTGCCAGCAGCTTAGGAGCCGGGACATCGAACACTGAAGCTTTCTTT. This encodes CASSLGAGTSNTEAFF.